This TCR beta chain was sequenced for a study of CD8+CD57+ T cells in acquired aplastic anemia. Sequencing was done on patients that had shown CD8+CD57+ cell expansion by flow cytometry. This clonotype appeared many times. The template for TCR beta VDJ and CDR3 sequence profiling was genomic DNA. TCRdb fed the reads into MiXCR, producing one record per CDR3 protein. The table shows around 430,000 distinct CDR3 sequences, with less than 35% occurring only once. Germline loops: CDR1 LNHDA, CDR2 SQIVND (reference sequence). V was clipped by 9 bases and J by 5 bases; unmatched bases: 11. CDR3 length equals 14 residues.

The clonotype comes from a human donor with aplastic anemia. V is TRBV19 and J is TRBJ2-5; 8 nucleotides align to TRBD2. Specimen: sorted CD4+, CD8+, or CD8+CD57+ T cells (not recorded which) from PBMCs. This chain's CDR3 is CASSDAAGVETQYF. In DNA form, the CDR3 reads TGTGCCAGCTCTGATGCAGCGGGAGTGGAGACCCAGTACTTC.